This T cell receptor beta chain was sequenced in a study of CD8 T cells in ankylosing spondylitis (dated by TCRdb to between 2016 and 2019). Concerning the study at large: The study set out to find disease-linked TCR variants by profiling T cell receptor beta repertoires in ankylosing spondylitis patients and healthy donors. Peripheral blood samples were taken, and synovial fluid was additionally collected from ankylosing spondylitis patients. The whole study cohort included some 100 healthy donors and roughly 24 ankylosing spondylitis patients. Broader findings and caveats from the paper: The disease-linked clones showed a CD8+ phenotype and occurred at relatively low frequencies in peripheral blood. Blood from ankylosing spondylitis patients appeared to be characterized by a TCR beta motif made up of several highly homologous amino acid variants. Significant enrichment of the disease-linked clones was reported in matched synovial fluid samples from ankylosing spondylitis patients. Some of the motif variants had been reported before in the synovial fluid and blood of reactive arthritis patients, a finding that suggests common disease-initiation mechanisms.

Taken from cysteine to phenylalanine, the CDR3 has 14 residues. The only DNA kept is the CDR3, 42 bases in frame from the first base. V trim: 4 bases; J trim: 4 bases; unmatched bases: 7. CDR1 is given as SGHRS and CDR2 as YFSETQ, both from the germline V gene. The run used an Illumina HiSeq 2500. TCR beta libraries were prepared by quantitative 5'-RACE with molecular barcodes. The authors' pipeline ran thus. To identify disease-linked TCR variants, a new computational method was used, one built on a probabilistic model of VDJ rearrangement. TCRdb trimmed public reads at Q25 via fastp, called clones via MiXCR and kept in-frame beta chains. Each CDR3 protein appears once, grouped with its most common genes and DNA. The V and J calls were not made by the authors but by TCRdb's processing. In all, the sample holds some 220,000 distinct CDR3 sequences, and around 6.6% of those were seen once. Clones ranked in the top ten supply more than 13% of the sample.

This clonotype was found many times. Its cognate antigen has yet to be identified. Base qualities are not recorded, but no much larger clone differs from it by a single base. This TCR came from a male donor with ankylosing spondylitis. The specimen was blood, either unsorted or a sorted T cell fraction (not recorded which). The rearrangement joined TRBV5-1 to TRBJ1-1, with TRBD1 matching 7 junction bases. Read as DNA, the sequence is TGCGCCAGCAGCCCGGGACAGAGGGCCACTGAAGCTTTCTTT. Translated, it gives CASSPGQRATEAFF.